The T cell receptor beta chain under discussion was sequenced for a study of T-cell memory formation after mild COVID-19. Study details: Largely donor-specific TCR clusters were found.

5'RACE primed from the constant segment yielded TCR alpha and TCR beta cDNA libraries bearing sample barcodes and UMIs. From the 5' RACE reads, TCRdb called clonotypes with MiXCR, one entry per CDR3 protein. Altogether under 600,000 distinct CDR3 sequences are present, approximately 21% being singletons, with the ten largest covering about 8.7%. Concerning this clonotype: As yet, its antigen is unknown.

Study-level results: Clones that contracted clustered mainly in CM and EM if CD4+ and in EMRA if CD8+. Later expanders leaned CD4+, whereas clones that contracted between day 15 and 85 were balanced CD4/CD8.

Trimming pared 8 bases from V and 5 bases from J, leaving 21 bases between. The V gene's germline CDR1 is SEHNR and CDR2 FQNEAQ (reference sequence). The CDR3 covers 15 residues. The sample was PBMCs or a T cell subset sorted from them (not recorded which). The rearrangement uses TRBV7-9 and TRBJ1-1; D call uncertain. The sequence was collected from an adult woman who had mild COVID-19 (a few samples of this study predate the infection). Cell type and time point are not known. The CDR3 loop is CASDSSVFGETEAFF. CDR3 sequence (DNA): TGTGCCAGCGACTCGTCCGTTTTCGGGGAAACTGAAGCTTTCTTT.